The rows below give T cell receptor beta chains drawn from one sample of a study of blood T cells in healthy people across ages. TCRdb reanalysed the 5' RACE reads using MiXCR and keeps one entry per CDR3 protein. The table lists hundreds of thousands of distinct CDR3 sequences, about 30% of them singletons. Material: blood. These receptors were obtained from a woman older than 75 in good health. Each CDR3 is given with its conserved first and last residue. A D gene is named only where the DNA matches it firmly. A clone size is listed for some rows: how often the clone was seen (once, few, many), or a class if it is expanded.

j_gene: TRBJ2-3
abundance: few
d_gene: TRBD2
v_gene: TRBV4-3
CDR3nt: TGCGCCAGCAGCCAAGATCCCAGACTAGCGGGAGCGGATACGCAGTATTTT
CDR3aa: CASSQDPRLAGADTQYF

j_gene: TRBJ1-2
abundance: .
d_gene: TRBD1
v_gene: TRBV2
CDR3nt: TGTGCCAGCACCCTAAGGGACAGGGGGGACTATGGCTACACCTTC
CDR3aa: CASTLRDRGDYGYTF

j_gene: TRBJ2-7
abundance: .
d_gene: .
v_gene: TRBV7-2
CDR3nt: TGTGCCAGCAGCTTAGTCAGCGGGTTCGCGTCCTACGAGCAGTACTTC
CDR3aa: CASSLVSGFASYEQYF

j_gene: TRBJ1-5
abundance: .
d_gene: .
v_gene: TRBV7-2
CDR3nt: TGTGCCAGCAGCTTAGATGAGGGATGGATCAATCAGCCCCAGCATTTT
CDR3aa: CASSLDEGWINQPQHF

j_gene: TRBJ2-5
abundance: many
d_gene: .
v_gene: TRBV27
CDR3nt: TGTGCCAGCAGTTTATCCATAAAAGAGACCCAGTACTTC
CDR3aa: CASSLSIKETQYF

j_gene: TRBJ2-4
abundance: many
d_gene: .
v_gene: TRBV6-2/TRBV6-3
CDR3nt: TGTGCCAGCAGTTGGTCGGCAGTTGGGAGCATTCAGTACTTC
CDR3aa: CASSWSAVGSIQYF

j_gene: TRBJ2-6
abundance: many
d_gene: .
v_gene: TRBV11-1
CDR3nt: TGTGCCAGCAGCCTTGGGGTAACTGGGGCCAACGTCCTGACTTTC
CDR3aa: CASSLGVTGANVLTF

j_gene: TRBJ2-1
abundance: many
d_gene: TRBD1
v_gene: TRBV24-1
CDR3nt: TGTGCCACCAGTGACCCGGGACAGGTCGTCAATGAGCAGTTCTTC
CDR3aa: CATSDPGQVVNEQFF

j_gene: TRBJ2-3
abundance: few
d_gene: .
v_gene: TRBV11-2
CDR3nt: TGTGCCAGCAGCCGTAATATAAGGGGAGATACGCAGTATTTT
CDR3aa: CASSRNIRGDTQYF

j_gene: TRBJ1-1
abundance: .
d_gene: TRBD1
v_gene: TRBV5-1
CDR3nt: TGCGCCAGCAGGAACAGGGGGAACACTGAAGCTTTCTTT
CDR3aa: CASRNRGNTEAFF

j_gene: TRBJ2-5
abundance: .
d_gene: TRBD1
v_gene: TRBV30
CDR3nt: TGTGCCATTTCGACAGGGGAGACCCAGTACTTC
CDR3aa: CAISTGETQYF

j_gene: TRBJ2-7
abundance: many
d_gene: .
v_gene: TRBV18
CDR3nt: TGTGCCAGCTCATCGGACGGCTACGAGCAGTACTTC
CDR3aa: CASSSDGYEQYF

j_gene: TRBJ2-4
abundance: few
d_gene: .
v_gene: TRBV4-3
CDR3nt: TGCGCCAGCAGCCAAGGCCCGGGGGCTGGTGAGCAGTACTTC
CDR3aa: CASSQGPGAGEQYF

j_gene: TRBJ2-3
abundance: many
d_gene: TRBD2
v_gene: TRBV5-6
CDR3nt: TGTGCCAGCAGCTTAGCGGGGGCGGGAGATACGCAGTATTTT
CDR3aa: CASSLAGAGDTQYF

j_gene: TRBJ1-4
abundance: .
d_gene: .
v_gene: TRBV18
CDR3nt: TGTGCCAGCTCACCCGACATTTATGAAAAACTGTTTTTT
CDR3aa: CASSPDIYEKLFF

j_gene: TRBJ1-5
abundance: many
d_gene: TRBD1
v_gene: TRBV29-1
CDR3nt: TGCAGCGTCTCCGGACAGGGGGCAAGTCAGCCCCAGCATTTT
CDR3aa: CSVSGQGASQPQHF

j_gene: TRBJ2-2
abundance: .
d_gene: TRBD1
v_gene: TRBV12-3/TRBV12-4
CDR3nt: TGTGCCAGCAATCAGGGACAGGTTGTGTCCACCGGGGAGCGGTTTTTT
CDR3aa: CASNQGQVVSTGERFF

j_gene: TRBJ2-7
abundance: .
d_gene: .
v_gene: TRBV10-3
CDR3nt: TGTGCCAGCCAGTTAGGGAACGAGCAGTACTTC
CDR3aa: CASQLGNEQYF

j_gene: TRBJ1-3
abundance: few
d_gene: .
v_gene: TRBV5-4
CDR3nt: TGTGCCAGCAGCTTACTTTCCGGGACAATCTCTGGAAACACCATATATTTT
CDR3aa: CASSLLSGTISGNTIYF

j_gene: TRBJ2-7
abundance: many
d_gene: .
v_gene: TRBV6-1
CDR3nt: TGTGCCAGCAGTGCGGGGGCAAGGTACGAGCAGTACTTC
CDR3aa: CASSAGARYEQYF

j_gene: TRBJ1-1
abundance: many
d_gene: .
v_gene: TRBV5-1
CDR3nt: TGCGCCAGCAGCTTGGATCCGGGAATAAACACTGAAGCTTTCTTT
CDR3aa: CASSLDPGINTEAFF

j_gene: TRBJ1-4
abundance: few
d_gene: .
v_gene: TRBV30
CDR3nt: TGTGCCTCCCGCAGGGCAACTAATGAAAAACTGTTTTTT
CDR3aa: CASRRATNEKLFF

j_gene: TRBJ2-2
abundance: many
d_gene: .
v_gene: TRBV5-1
CDR3nt: TGCGCCAGCAGCCAAAATCTCAGGGGCACCGGGGAGCTGTTTTTT
CDR3aa: CASSQNLRGTGELFF

j_gene: TRBJ1-5
abundance: few
d_gene: .
v_gene: TRBV9
CDR3nt: TGTGCCAGCAGCGCGACCATGACCAATCAGCCCCAGCATTTT
CDR3aa: CASSATMTNQPQHF

j_gene: TRBJ2-3
abundance: many
d_gene: TRBD2
v_gene: TRBV30
CDR3nt: TGTGCCTGGAGACTATCCTCTAGCGGGTACGGTACGCAGTATTTT
CDR3aa: CAWRLSSSGYGTQYF

j_gene: TRBJ1-1
abundance: .
d_gene: .
v_gene: TRBV12-3/TRBV12-4
CDR3nt: TGTGCCAGTAACAGGGTTCGGAAAGGAGAAGCTTTCTTT
CDR3aa: CASNRVRKGEAFF

j_gene: TRBJ1-2
abundance: .
d_gene: TRBD1
v_gene: TRBV14
CDR3nt: TGTGCCAGCAGCCAAGATCGAAGAGACAGGGCTACCTTC
CDR3aa: CASSQDRRDRATF

j_gene: TRBJ1-1
abundance: few
d_gene: .
v_gene: TRBV20-1
CDR3nt: TGCAGTGCCGGGTGGGGAGGGGAGGGAATGAACACTGAAGCTTTCTTT
CDR3aa: CSAGWGGEGMNTEAFF

j_gene: TRBJ2-7
abundance: many
d_gene: .
v_gene: TRBV5-1
CDR3nt: TGCGCCAGCAGCCAGTATACAGGCTACGAGCAGTACTTC
CDR3aa: CASSQYTGYEQYF

j_gene: TRBJ2-7
abundance: many
d_gene: .
v_gene: TRBV20-1
CDR3nt: TGCAGTGCTAGAGGGCCAGGAGTCTACGAGCAGTACTTC
CDR3aa: CSARGPGVYEQYF

j_gene: TRBJ2-7
abundance: many
d_gene: .
v_gene: TRBV6-1
CDR3nt: TGTGCCAGCAGTGCAGAAGGGACGTCACCGCACGAGCAGTACTTC
CDR3aa: CASSAEGTSPHEQYF

j_gene: TRBJ2-2
abundance: .
d_gene: .
v_gene: TRBV13
CDR3nt: TGTGCCAGCAGCTTAGTTACAGGGAAGAACACCGGGGAGCTGTTTTTT
CDR3aa: CASSLVTGKNTGELFF

j_gene: TRBJ1-2
abundance: many
d_gene: .
v_gene: TRBV4-2
CDR3nt: TGTGCCAGCAGCGACCGACCTGGGGGCTCTGGCTACACCTTC
CDR3aa: CASSDRPGGSGYTF

j_gene: TRBJ2-5
abundance: .
d_gene: .
v_gene: TRBV5-1
CDR3nt: TGCGCCGGCAGCTTGGGCCAGGTCCAAGAGACCCAGTACTTC
CDR3aa: CAGSLGQVQETQYF

j_gene: TRBJ1-2
abundance: many
d_gene: .
v_gene: TRBV21-1
CDR3nt: TGTGCCAGCAGCAAACCCCCCCGAGTCCATCTTAACTATGGCTACACCTTC
CDR3aa: CASSKPPRVHLNYGYTF

j_gene: TRBJ2-3
abundance: .
d_gene: TRBD1
v_gene: TRBV11-3
CDR3nt: TGTGCCAGCAGCCCATTCAGGGGGTCAGATACGCAGTATTTT
CDR3aa: CASSPFRGSDTQYF

j_gene: TRBJ1-5
abundance: many
d_gene: .
v_gene: TRBV20-1
CDR3nt: TGCAGTGCTACCCGCACAGGGCATAGCAATCAGCCCCAGCATTTT
CDR3aa: CSATRTGHSNQPQHF

j_gene: TRBJ2-7
abundance: .
d_gene: TRBD1
v_gene: TRBV29-1
CDR3nt: TGCAGCGTTCCGGGACAGGGCAACAATGAGCAGTACTTC
CDR3aa: CSVPGQGNNEQYF

j_gene: TRBJ2-1
abundance: many
d_gene: .
v_gene: TRBV6-5
CDR3nt: TGTGCCAGCAGTTTGGGTGGATTCGACAATGAGCAGTTCTTC
CDR3aa: CASSLGGFDNEQFF

j_gene: TRBJ1-5
abundance: many
d_gene: TRBD1
v_gene: TRBV7-2
CDR3nt: TGTGCCAGCAGCCCCAGGGGGCGCGATCAGCCCCAGCATTTT
CDR3aa: CASSPRGRDQPQHF

j_gene: TRBJ1-2
abundance: many
d_gene: .
v_gene: TRBV7-2
CDR3nt: TGTGCCAGCAGCCCAAGGTCAGGGTGGAATGGCTATGGCTACACCTTC
CDR3aa: CASSPRSGWNGYGYTF

j_gene: TRBJ2-3
abundance: many
d_gene: TRBD2
v_gene: TRBV9
CDR3nt: TGTGCCAGCAGCCCAGGTCCGGGGGGAAACACAGATACGCAGTATTTT
CDR3aa: CASSPGPGGNTDTQYF

j_gene: TRBJ1-4
abundance: many
d_gene: .
v_gene: TRBV12-3/TRBV12-4
CDR3nt: TGTGCCAGCAACCGGGGGGCACGTGAAAAACTGTTTTTT
CDR3aa: CASNRGAREKLFF

j_gene: TRBJ2-3
abundance: .
d_gene: .
v_gene: TRBV28
CDR3nt: TGTGCCAGCAGTTTTGTGGGGCGTATCGCAGATACGCAGTATTTT
CDR3aa: CASSFVGRIADTQYF

j_gene: TRBJ1-2
abundance: many
d_gene: .
v_gene: TRBV11-2
CDR3nt: TGTGCCAGCAGCCACAAAGGCCGGGGCTATGGCTACACCTTC
CDR3aa: CASSHKGRGYGYTF

j_gene: TRBJ2-3
abundance: many
d_gene: .
v_gene: TRBV10-3
CDR3nt: TGTGCCGTCAGTGAGTCTCCGGCTCCGGCAGATACGCAGTATTTT
CDR3aa: CAVSESPAPADTQYF

j_gene: TRBJ2-2
abundance: few
d_gene: .
v_gene: TRBV30
CDR3nt: TGTGCCTGGAGTCCCCTCTCGGGAGACACCGGGGAGCTGTTTTTT
CDR3aa: CAWSPLSGDTGELFF

j_gene: TRBJ2-5
abundance: many
d_gene: .
v_gene: TRBV5-1
CDR3nt: TGCGCCAGCAGCTCGGGGCAGGGACGGATCGAGACCCAGTACTTC
CDR3aa: CASSSGQGRIETQYF

j_gene: TRBJ2-1
abundance: many
d_gene: .
v_gene: TRBV11-1
CDR3nt: TGTGCCAGCAGCTCCCGGGTGACCGATGAGCAGTTCTTC
CDR3aa: CASSSRVTDEQFF

j_gene: TRBJ2-3
abundance: many
d_gene: TRBD1
v_gene: TRBV5-5
CDR3nt: TGTGCCAGCAGCTCCAGACGGGACAGCCTCACAGATACGCAGTATTTT
CDR3aa: CASSSRRDSLTDTQYF

j_gene: TRBJ2-2
abundance: .
d_gene: .
v_gene: TRBV5-1
CDR3nt: TGCGCCAGCAGCTTAAGGCAGGGAACGAGCACCGGGGAGCTGTTTTTT
CDR3aa: CASSLRQGTSTGELFF

j_gene: TRBJ1-6
abundance: .
d_gene: .
v_gene: TRBV10-3
CDR3nt: TGTGCCATCAGTGAGTCAGGGAATACTTCACCCCCCCACTTT
CDR3aa: CAISESGNTSPPHF

j_gene: TRBJ1-4
abundance: few
d_gene: .
v_gene: TRBV4-2
CDR3nt: TGTGCCAGCAGCCACCAGGATAATGAAAAACTGTTTTTT
CDR3aa: CASSHQDNEKLFF

j_gene: TRBJ1-2
abundance: .
d_gene: .
v_gene: TRBV2
CDR3nt: TGTGCCAGCAGTGAAGCGCTTCCCGGCTCCTATGGCTACACCTTC
CDR3aa: CASSEALPGSYGYTF